This TCR beta chain was sequenced for a study of blood T cells in healthy people across ages. Turning to this clonotype: The antigen is unknown.

This CDR3 is 18 amino acids long. Between the trimmed V and J ends, which lost 2 bases and 9 bases, there was a span of 26 bases. Study-wide findings and caveats: Measured against age, TCR beta diversity per million T cells decreased in a roughly linear manner.

The use of a sample-barcoded 5' primer and a J-beta primer mix characterized a second PCR of roughly 6 to 11 cycles. TCRdb ran MiXCR on the 5' RACE reads and lists one entry per CDR3 protein. The repertoire holds around 650,000 distinct CDR3 sequences, with 40% to 45% as singletons. The TCR sequence derives from a man older than 75 in good health. Sequencing was done on a sample of blood. This chain uses TRBV12-3 or TRBV12-4 with TRBJ2-1; perhaps D is TRBD1 or TRBD2 (7 bases each). The DNA of the CDR3 is TGTGCCAGCAGTTTAAGGGAGACTCTTACAGGGGAGGGGGTTGAGCAGTTCTTC. Encoded protein: CASSLRETLTGEGVEQFF.